This TCR beta chain is from a study of blood T cell repertoires in COVID-19. Study-level background: The United States, Italy and Spain were the sources of the acute and convalescent COVID-19 samples. The analysed material was cDNA or gDNA that came from T cells, B-cell-depleted T cells, or PBMCs.

V was clipped by 2 bases and J by 2 bases, with 10 bases between them. The germline CDR1 and CDR2 sequences are SGHKS and YYEKEE (reference sequence). This CDR3 has 14 residues. Method: immunoSEQ multiplex PCR; TCRdb's copy keeps in-frame clones and lacks some. The table lists 25,000 to 30,000 clones, around 87% of them singletons, with about 9.4% in the top ten. The rearrangement joins TRBV5-5 to TRBJ1-2; maybe TRBD1 (6 bases). This receptor was taken from a man in his 60s with acute or convalescent COVID-19. Source material: peripheral blood. DNA of the CDR3: TGTGCCAGCAGCTTTTTAACAGGGAACTATGGCTACACCTTC. As protein: CASSFLTGNYGYTF. Full variable domain (remainder filled in from reference TRBV5-5 and TRBJ1-2): DAGVTQSPTHLIKTRGQQVTLRCSPISGHKSVSWYQQVLGQGPQFIFQYYEKEERGRGNFPDRFSARQFPNYSSELNVNALLLGDSALYLCASSFLTGNYGYTFGSGTRLTVV.